This is a list of T cell receptor beta chains from one sample in a study of T cell repertoires in cytomegalovirus infection. MiXCR was run by TCRdb on the reads, yielding one entry per CDR3 protein. The profile shows 150,000 to 200,000 distinct CDR3 sequences, about a tenth of them singletons. The sequenced sample consisted of PBMCs. These receptors all come from a human donor in good health (CMV status not recorded). Some clones in this sample may be carry-over from other donors' samples. Both conserved end residues are part of each CDR3. A D gene is named only where the DNA matches it firmly. Clone size, where shown, is once, few, many, or a class for clones that have expanded.

D gene: TRBD1
J gene: TRBJ2-2
clone size: once
V gene: TRBV7-2
CDR3 DNA: TGTGCCAGCAGCACCGGGACAGGGGGCTGGGACACCGGGGAGCTGTTTTTT
CDR3 protein: CASSTGTGGWDTGELFF

D gene: TRBD1
J gene: TRBJ2-2
clone size: many
V gene: TRBV6-6
CDR3 DNA: TGTGCCAGCAGTCCAGACAGGGCGCGAGGGACCGGGGAGCTGTTTTTT
CDR3 protein: CASSPDRARGTGELFF

D gene: -
J gene: TRBJ2-3
clone size: many
V gene: TRBV24-1
CDR3 DNA: TGTGCCACCAGTGTAGAGACTAGCACAGATACGCAGTATTTT
CDR3 protein: CATSVETSTDTQYF

D gene: TRBD1
J gene: TRBJ2-5
clone size: few
V gene: TRBV28
CDR3 DNA: TGTGCCAGCACCTCCCCCAGGGGGCTATCAGAGACCCAGTACTTC
CDR3 protein: CASTSPRGLSETQYF

D gene: -
J gene: TRBJ1-1
clone size: few
V gene: TRBV7-2
CDR3 DNA: TGTGCCAGCAGCTTAGGGAGTAGGGCCCTCGGCACTGAAGCTTTCTTT
CDR3 protein: CASSLGSRALGTEAFF

D gene: -
J gene: TRBJ1-3
clone size: many
V gene: TRBV7-2
CDR3 DNA: TGTGCCAGCAGCTTAGGCGGGACAACTGGAAACACCATATATTTT
CDR3 protein: CASSLGGTTGNTIYF

D gene: -
J gene: TRBJ2-7
clone size: -
V gene: TRBV5-6
CDR3 DNA: TGTGCCAGCAGCTTGTTAGGGTCGACGGGCCCCTACGAGCAGTACTTC
CDR3 protein: CASSLLGSTGPYEQYF

D gene: -
J gene: TRBJ2-3
clone size: many
V gene: TRBV25-1
CDR3 DNA: TGTGCCAGCAGTGCAACCAATACTAGCACAGATACGCAGTATTTT
CDR3 protein: CASSATNTSTDTQYF

D gene: -
J gene: TRBJ1-5
clone size: many
V gene: TRBV7-2
CDR3 DNA: TGTGCCAGCAGCTTCAGGGGTCCCAAAACTCATAGCAATCAGCCCCAGCATTTT
CDR3 protein: CASSFRGPKTHSNQPQHF

D gene: -
J gene: TRBJ2-3
clone size: -
V gene: TRBV2
CDR3 DNA: TGTGCCAGCAGTGTATCCGGTTCTTCAGATACGCAGTATTTT
CDR3 protein: CASSVSGSSDTQYF

D gene: TRBD1
J gene: TRBJ2-1
clone size: -
V gene: TRBV20-1
CDR3 DNA: TGCAGTGCGGATAAGGACAGGGCCTACAATGAGCAGTTCTTC
CDR3 protein: CSADKDRAYNEQFF

D gene: -
J gene: TRBJ2-3
clone size: many
V gene: TRBV25-1
CDR3 DNA: TGTGCCAGCAGTGAATACGGTACAGATACGCAGTATTTT
CDR3 protein: CASSEYGTDTQYF

D gene: TRBD1
J gene: TRBJ1-2
clone size: -
V gene: TRBV4-3
CDR3 DNA: TGCGCCAGCAGCCAAGAATTCGACAGGGTTAACTATGGCTACACCTTC
CDR3 protein: CASSQEFDRVNYGYTF

D gene: TRBD2
J gene: TRBJ2-3
clone size: many
V gene: TRBV7-2
CDR3 DNA: TGTGCCAGCAGCTTATCAGGACTAGCGGGGGGGCACAGCAGCACAGATACGCAGTATTTT
CDR3 protein: CASSLSGLAGGHSSTDTQYF

D gene: -
J gene: TRBJ1-1
clone size: -
V gene: TRBV14
CDR3 DNA: TGTGCCAGCAGCCCCCGATATATGGGGCTGGTCACTGAAGCTTTCTTT
CDR3 protein: CASSPRYMGLVTEAFF

D gene: -
J gene: TRBJ2-1
clone size: many
V gene: TRBV11-2
CDR3 DNA: TGTGCCAGCAGCTTAGATGGGCGCAGAAGCTCCTACAATGAGCAGTTCTTC
CDR3 protein: CASSLDGRRSSYNEQFF

D gene: -
J gene: TRBJ2-1
clone size: -
V gene: TRBV5-6
CDR3 DNA: TGTGCCAGCAGCTTGTTCCGACCCAATGAGCAGTTCTTC
CDR3 protein: CASSLFRPNEQFF

D gene: TRBD1
J gene: TRBJ2-1
clone size: many
V gene: TRBV27
CDR3 DNA: TGTGCCAGCAGACCCAGACAGGGGGCCTCCTACAATGAGCAGTTCTTC
CDR3 protein: CASRPRQGASYNEQFF

D gene: -
J gene: TRBJ2-5
clone size: many
V gene: TRBV28
CDR3 DNA: TGTGCCAGCAGTCCTCGTCTTGGAGGGAGATACTTCCAAGAGACCCAGTACTTC
CDR3 protein: CASSPRLGGRYFQETQYF

D gene: -
J gene: TRBJ1-2
clone size: many
V gene: TRBV4-3
CDR3 DNA: TGCGCCAGCAGCCAAATTAGGGGGACGTCCTCTGGCTACACCTTC
CDR3 protein: CASSQIRGTSSGYTF

D gene: TRBD1
J gene: TRBJ1-5
clone size: many
V gene: TRBV29-1
CDR3 DNA: TGCAGCGTTGTGGATGGGACAGGGTCTTCTTCAGCTCAGCCCCAGCATTTT
CDR3 protein: CSVVDGTGSSSAQPQHF

D gene: TRBD1
J gene: TRBJ2-2
clone size: many
V gene: TRBV20-1
CDR3 DNA: TGCAGTGCTAGAGATGTCCGGACAGGGGGCACCGGGGAGCTGTTTTTT
CDR3 protein: CSARDVRTGGTGELFF

D gene: -
J gene: TRBJ1-5
clone size: -
V gene: TRBV28
CDR3 DNA: TGTGCCAGCAGCCACGCGGGGGTGAGCAATCAGCCCCAGCATTTT
CDR3 protein: CASSHAGVSNQPQHF

D gene: -
J gene: TRBJ2-3
clone size: many
V gene: TRBV7-2
CDR3 DNA: TGTGCCAGCAGCTTAGAGGGGGAACACACAGATACGCAGTATTTT
CDR3 protein: CASSLEGEHTDTQYF

D gene: -
J gene: TRBJ1-6
clone size: many
V gene: TRBV7-8
CDR3 DNA: TGTGCCAGCAGCTTCAATAATTCACCCCTCCACTTT
CDR3 protein: CASSFNNSPLHF